This T cell receptor (beta chain) was sequenced during a study of T cell responses to AZD1222 COVID-19 vaccine. Findings and limits, study-wide: There were repertoire samples only from the period after the peak T cell response.

On this clone: Antigen unknown.

TCRdb keeps only in-frame clones here, not all; method: immunoSEQ multiplex PCR. The data show about 99,000 clones, roughly 90% seen once. The source is an adult who received the AZD1222 COVID-19 vaccine. The input for sequencing was peripheral blood, taken 28 days after the second AZD1222 dose.

This CDR3 reads CATSAGGGNQPQHF. The CDR3 region has the DNA TGTGCCACCAGTGCGGGGGGAGGGAATCAGCCCCAGCATTTT. This chain links TRBV24-1 with TRBJ1-5; possibly TRBD1 for D (5 bases). Trimming cost V 5 bases and J 4 bases, with 11 bases left between them. The germline V gene has CDR1 KGHDR and CDR2 SFDVKD. The CDR3 covers 14 residues.